These 27 T cell receptor beta chains came from one sample sequenced in a study of spatial heterogeneity in lung cancer. Their antigens remain unidentified. Time point: sample taken at primary tumor resection. Findings and limits, study-wide: Expanded alpha and beta TCR counts within tumors tracked tumor mutation counts.

TCRdb re-called the 5' RACE reads through MiXCR, storing one row per CDR3 protein. The repertoire holds 2,500 to 3,000 distinct CDR3 sequences, roughly 49% seen once, with 63% in the top ten. Sequencing was performed on lung tumor tissue, taken at surgery. The origin of the receptors is a male donor with early-stage non-small cell lung cancer.

V and J are TRBV12-3 or TRBV12-4 and TRBJ2-2; D is uncertain. The CDR3 runs to 14 residues. Trimming shortened V by 1 base and J by 5 bases, and 8 bases separated the two germline ends. The CDR3 DNA sequence: TGTGCCAGCAGTTTAGAGAGCTTGACCGGGGAGCTGTTTTTT. Translating it yields CASSLESLTGELFF.

The V and J genes are TRBV5-1 and TRBJ1-1, with unresolved D. The CDR3 is 13 amino acids. The germline V gene encodes CDR1 SGHRS and CDR2 YFSETQ. V lost 0 bases and J lost 4, with 7 bases in between. The CDR3 DNA reads TGCGCCAGCAGCTTGGTATTCTCCACTGAAGCTTTCTTT. Amino acid sequence: CASSLVFSTEAFF.

V is TRBV20-1 and J is TRBJ2-7; 7 bases are shared with TRBD2. V shed 2 bases and J 6 bases; nucleotides not matched to a gene: 10. This CDR3 has 14 residues. Germline-derived CDR1 and CDR2 are DFQATT and SNEGSKA (reference sequence). CDR3 nucleotide sequence: TGCAGTGCTAGACTCGCGGGAGAATGGGGCGAGCAGTACTTC. It translates to CSARLAGEWGEQYF.

This clonotype was recorded a few times. The rearrangement links TRBV7-9 to TRBJ2-5, with D perhaps TRBD1 (6 bases). CDR1 SEHNR and CDR2 FQNEAQ come from the germline V gene (reference sequence). This CDR3 spans 16 amino acids. V gave up 1 base and J gave up 1 base, with 13 bases separating them. The CDR3 coding sequence is TGTGCCAGCAGCTTAGGAATGCAGGGGATCCAAGAGACCCAGTACTTC. This translates into CASSLGMQGIQETQYF.

This clonotype counts as medium-sized. The V and J genes are TRBV18 and TRBJ2-2, with 9 positions matching TRBD2. J gave up 3 bases and V 3 bases, and 11 bases lay outside the gene matches. This CDR3 region has 18 residues. Germline CDR1 KGHSH, CDR2 LQKENI. CDR3 coding DNA: TGTGCCAGCTCACCCAGACGGGCGGGAGGGCCCTACACCGGGGAGCTGTTTTTT. Its protein product is CASSPRRAGGPYTGELFF.

V gene TRBV5-1 combines with J gene TRBJ1-1; possibly TRBD1 for D (6 bases). V gave up 5 bases and J gave up 0 bases, with 14 bases separating them. The CDR3 is made up of 15 amino acids. Germline values: CDR1 SGHRS, CDR2 YFSETQ. The CDR3 spells CASSGGRNMNTEAFF. Written as DNA, the CDR3 is TGCGCCAGCAGTGGGGGGCGGAATATGAACACTGAAGCTTTCTTT.

The V and J genes are TRBV5-1 and TRBJ1-1, with a possible D match to TRBD1 (6 bases). Germline-derived CDR1 and CDR2 are SGHRS and YFSETQ. Trimming removed 0 bases at V and 1 base at J, with 13 bases between. The CDR3 runs 16 residues. The chain's CDR3 is CASSLGSGTQNTEAFF. The CDR3, as DNA: TGCGCCAGCAGCTTGGGGTCCGGGACACAGAACACTGAAGCTTTCTTT.

This chain joins TRBV12-3 or TRBV12-4 and TRBJ2-7; D not certain. The CDR3 runs 12 residues. The V and J ends lost 6 bases and 4 bases respectively, with 10 bases between them. This chain's CDR3 is CASSPQVYEQYF. The CDR3, as DNA: TGTGCCAGCAGCCCCCAGGTGTACGAGCAGTACTTC.

The rearrangement uses TRBV12-3 or TRBV12-4 and TRBJ2-5; D is unclear. The CDR3 is 12 amino acids. The germline V and J ends were trimmed by 6 bases and 5 bases, with 10 bases remaining between them. This chain's CDR3 is CASSWGTETQYF. The CDR3 nucleotides are TGTGCCAGCAGCTGGGGAACTGAGACCCAGTACTTC.

This chain links TRBV28 with TRBJ2-7; TRBD1 matches 9 bases. This CDR3 comprises 14 residues. Per the germline V gene, CDR1 is MDHEN and CDR2 is SYDVKM. Germline trimming cut 6 bases from V and 6 bases from J; bases unmatched to any gene: 9. The CDR3 DNA reads as TGTGCCAGCAGCTATACAGGGGGCCGGTTCGAGCAGTACTTC. Translation: CASSYTGGRFEQYF.

This clonotype appeared a few times. The gene calls are TRBV20-1 and TRBJ2-3; TRBD2 matches 7 bases. Trimming cost V 6 bases and J 4 bases; bases outside gene matches: 7. Germline lookup yields CDR1 DFQATT and CDR2 SNEGSKA (reference sequence). There are 13 residues in the CDR3. CDR3 in DNA: TGCAGTGCGGTTCCTAGCGGCGCAGATACGCAGTATTTT. Protein product: CSAVPSGADTQYF.

The chain employs TRBV5-4 and TRBJ2-1; D gene ambiguous. CDR1 SGHNT and CDR2 YYREEE come from the germline V gene (reference sequence). CDR3 size: 15 residues. The V and J ends lost 0 bases and 0 bases respectively, with 7 bases between them. CDR3 region: CASSLVGNSYNEQFF. The CDR3, as DNA: TGTGCCAGCAGCTTGGTAGGGAACTCCTACAATGAGCAGTTCTTC.

Relative to its sample, this clonotype is medium-sized. The CDR3 DNA reads TGTGCCATCAGGGGGACAGGGAGCACAGATACGCAGTATTTT. Translated: CAIRGTGSTDTQYF. V usage is TRBV10-3 and J usage is TRBJ2-3, with TRBD1 identical over 9 bases. V was pared by 6 bases and J by 0 bases, with 1 base of the junction left unmatched. The CDR3 has 14 residues. Germline V gives CDR1 ENHRY, CDR2 SYGVKD.

The genes are TRBV12-3 or TRBV12-4 and TRBJ1-6, with 9 bases lining up with TRBD1. The ends lost 5 bases at V and 7 bases at J; junction bases unmatched: 3. The CDR3 extends over 14 amino acids. The CDR3 DNA reads TGTGCCAGCAGTCCACAGGGGGCCAATTCACCCCTCCACTTT. This codes for CASSPQGANSPLHF.

The CDR3 here is CASSQVAGSSYEQYF. In DNA form, the CDR3 reads TGCGCCAGCAGCCAAGTAGCGGGGAGCTCCTACGAGCAGTACTTC. V and J are TRBV4-1 and TRBJ2-7, with 8 bases identical to TRBD2. Germline assignment: CDR1 MGHRA and CDR2 YSYEKL. The CDR3 extends over 15 amino acids. V was pared by 1 base and J by 0 bases, with 2 bases of the junction left unmatched.

The rearrangement links TRBV20-1 to TRBJ1-1; no reliable D call. CDR3 length: 13 residues. Germline CDR1 DFQATT, CDR2 SNEGSKA (reference sequence). V was pared by 2 bases and J by 1 base, with 8 bases between. In DNA, the CDR3 is TGCAGTGCTAGACGCTGGGGGAACACTGAAGCTTTCTTT. Translation: CSARRWGNTEAFF.

The V and J genes are TRBV11-2 and TRBJ2-3, with 9 bases identical to TRBD1. The CDR3 is 14 residues long. V trimming: 8 bases; J trimming: 2 bases; junction bases outside the gene matches: 5. The germline CDR1 and CDR2 sequences are SGHAT and FQNNGV. In DNA, the CDR3 is TGTGCCAGCCAGCGGACAGGGGACACAGATACGCAGTATTTT. Translated: CASQRTGDTDTQYF. Looking up the rest from reference TRBV11-2 and TRBJ2-3 gives the full variable domain: EAGVAQSPRYKIIEKRQSVAFWCNPISGHATLYWYQQILGQGPKLLIQFQNNGVVDDSQLPKDRFSAERLKGVDSTLKIQPAKLEDSAVYLCASQRTGDTDTQYFGPGTRLTVL.

This rearrangement joins TRBV12-3 or TRBV12-4 to TRBJ1-3; the D gene is possibly TRBD1 (6 bases). The CDR3 length is 15 residues. Trimming removed 5 bases at V and 1 base at J, with 12 bases between. The CDR3 here is CASSLLRGSGNTIYF. In nucleotides, the CDR3 is TGTGCCAGCAGTCTACTCAGGGGATCTGGAAACACCATATATTTT.

The rearrangement uses TRBV9 and TRBJ2-2, with D unresolved. The CDR3 sequence is 15 residues long. V lost 2 bases and J lost 0, with 8 bases in between. Germline CDR1 SGDLS, CDR2 YYNGEE. Written as DNA, the CDR3 is TGTGCCAGCAGCGTGGGAAGGCCGAACACCGGGGAGCTGTTTTTT. As protein: CASSVGRPNTGELFF.

The J gene is TRBJ2-6, the V gene TRBV9; 8 bases align to TRBD2. The germline V gene encodes CDR1 SGDLS and CDR2 YYNGEE. There are 16 residues in the CDR3. With 1 base clipped from V and 2 bases from J, the junction kept 2 bases outside the gene matches. The CDR3 bases are TGTGCCAGCAGCGTAACAGCGGGAGCTGGGGCCAACGTCCTGACTTTC. Its translation is CASSVTAGAGANVLTF.

The chain employs TRBV7-9 and TRBJ1-6; D perhaps matches TRBD1 (6 bases). Germline V lookup: CDR1 SEHNR, CDR2 FQNEAQ (reference sequence). The CDR3 runs to 14 residues. Trimming removed 5 bases at V and 9 bases at J, with 14 bases between. The CDR3 sequence is CASSPQGVGSPLHF. For the CDR3, the DNA is TGTGCCAGCAGCCCACAGGGAGTCGGTTCACCCCTCCACTTT.

This clonotype came up a few times. The chain has TRBV10-2 and TRBJ2-1; D is possibly TRBD2 (5 bases). V was cut by 2 bases and J by 0 bases, with 14 bases left in between. CDR1 is WSHSY, CDR2 SAAADI, per germline. The CDR3 loop spans 17 amino acids. The chain's CDR3 is CASSERGVASSYNEQFF. The CDR3 DNA is TGCGCCAGCAGTGAGCGGGGAGTCGCGAGCTCCTACAATGAGCAGTTCTTC.

This clonotype is judged large. The V and J genes are TRBV6-5 and TRBJ2-7; D is uncertain. V was clipped by 7 bases and J by 6 bases, with 16 bases between them. The germline V gene has CDR1 MNHEY and CDR2 SVGAGI. CDR3 length: 13 amino acids. CDR3 protein: CASTQSRRGEQYF. DNA of the CDR3: TGTGCCAGCACCCAAAGTAGGAGAGGCGAGCAGTACTTC.

This clonotype was seen a handful of times. This chain uses TRBV28 with TRBJ1-3; D gene uncertain. Between the trimmed V and J ends, which lost 3 bases and 0 bases, there was a span of 12 bases. The CDR3 runs to 16 residues. The V gene's germline CDR1 is MDHEN and CDR2 SYDVKM. CDR3 sequence: CASSFLEVRSGNTIYF. The CDR3 nucleotides read TGTGCCAGCAGTTTTTTAGAGGTTCGCTCTGGAAACACCATATATTTT.

The CDR3 nucleotides read TGTGCCAGCAGTGAAGGGACAGGGGGAGGCGAGCAGTACTTC. It is translated as CASSEGTGGGEQYF. The genes are TRBV6-1 and TRBJ2-7; 10 positions agree with TRBD1. Trimming cost V 1 base and J 6 bases; bases outside gene matches: 3. There are 14 residues in the CDR3. The germline gives CDR1 MNHNS, CDR2 SASEGT.

This clonotype was seen more than once but under ten times. The chain links TRBV20-1 to TRBJ1-2, with 7 bases matching TRBD1. This CDR3 spans 14 amino acids. Trimming removed 6 bases from V and 3 bases from J; junction bases left unmatched: 10. Germline V gene sequence: CDR1 DFQATT, CDR2 SNEGSKA (reference sequence). CDR3 sequence: CSARAPQGDYGYTF. As DNA, the CDR3 is TGCAGTGCCCGAGCCCCTCAGGGGGACTATGGCTACACCTTC.

The J gene is TRBJ1-3, the V gene TRBV10-3, with 8 bases matching TRBD1. J gave up 3 bases and V 11 bases, and 9 bases lay outside the gene matches. CDR1 is ENHRY, CDR2 SYGVKD, per germline. The CDR3 has 14 amino acids. The CDR3 spells CAAAGQVLGNTIYF. The DNA of the CDR3 is TGTGCCGCCGCGGGACAGGTACTTGGAAACACCATATATTTT.